This TCR beta chain was retrieved from a study of radiotherapy plus CTLA-4 blockade in lung cancer. Study overall: Objective responses were documented in around 20% of patients, with disease control in roughly 31%.

Measured with immunoSEQ multiplex PCR; TCRdb has only the in-frame clones, and not every one. This table has 43,000 or so clones, 73% appearing once. Germline trimming cut 6 bases from V and 13 bases from J; bases unmatched to any gene: 8. Germline assignment: CDR1 DFQATT and CDR2 SNEGSKA (reference sequence). This CDR3 is 11 amino acids long. Those patients who had chemo-refractory metastatic non-small-cell lung cancer were given focal radiation along with CTLA-4 blockade through ipilimumab. This clonotype originated in a human donor with non-small cell lung cancer who had a complete response to radiotherapy plus ipilimumab. The sequences come from peripheral blood, collected from a patient treated with radiotherapy plus ipilimumab. The rearrangement joins TRBV20-1 to TRBJ1-4, with 7 bases identical to TRBD1. As DNA, the CDR3 is TGCAGTGCCCCGACAGGGCGGGGACTGTTTTTT. It translates to CSAPTGRGLFF.